This T cell receptor (beta chain) is drawn from a study of blood T cell repertoires in COVID-19. Looking at the study overall: Samples representing acute and convalescent COVID-19 were sourced from the United States, Italy and Spain. T cells, B-cell-depleted T cells, or PBMCs supplied cDNA or gDNA.

Per the study methods: Researchers report that nucleated cell counts were estimated from reference gene primer amplification. TCRdb keeps only in-frame clones here, not all; method: immunoSEQ multiplex PCR. D and trimming come from the DNA, and the V and J calls and clone size come from that table. The sample lists more than 45,000 clones; approximately 90% were seen once. V shed 4 bases and J shed 3 bases, with 13 bases lying between them. Germline values: CDR1 SGHRS, CDR2 YFSETQ. CDR3 length: 14 residues. The TCR was taken from a man aged 55 to 70 with acute or convalescent COVID-19. Sequences were obtained from peripheral blood. V is TRBV5-1 and J is TRBJ1-2; possible D gene TRBD1, 5 bases. Written as DNA, the CDR3 is TGCGCCAGCAGCCCCCCGGGACTGGACTATGGCTACACCTTC. Amino acids: CASSPPGLDYGYTF.